This T cell receptor (beta chain) was obtained from a study of PD-1 blockade in mismatch repair-deficient tumors. Every patient had mismatch repair deficiency by PCR or immunohistochemistry. Sequencing used immunoSEQ multiplex PCR; TCRdb keeps in-frame clones, though not all of them. The table lists around 30,000 clones, roughly 80% of them singletons. Per the germline V gene, CDR1 is SGDLS and CDR2 is YYNGEE. The CDR3 consists of 15 residues. V was cut by 0 bases and J by 5 bases, with 12 bases left in between. The rearrangement joins TRBV9 to TRBJ2-1; no definite D call. This sample comprised PBMCs, obtained around 6 weeks after starting pembrolizumab. This TCR was sampled from an adult with mismatch repair-deficient cancer. The DNA of the CDR3 is TGTGCCAGCAGCGTAGGAGTAGCTTTACACAATGAGCAGTTCTTC. Translation: CASSVGVALHNEQFF.